The clone carrying this T cell receptor beta chain was observed once. This entry comes from a study of control samples from healthy donors and cancer patients. TCRdb's copy holds only in-frame clones and misses some; the assay was immunoSEQ multiplex PCR. Of tens of thousands of clones in the sample, around 93% were seen once. Germline CDR1 is SEHNR and CDR2 is FQNEAQ (reference sequence). Trimming at V came to 1 base and at J to 4 bases, leaving 3 bases not matched to a gene. The CDR3 sequence is 17 residues long. The origin of this receptor is a young man with colorectal cancer. Sample: PBMCs. This chain links TRBV7-9 with TRBJ2-1; the match to TRBD2 covers 14 bases. For the CDR3, the DNA is TGTGCCAGCAGCTTAGGGCGACTAGCGGGGGGGTACAATGAGCAGTTCTTC. Its protein is CASSLGRLAGGYNEQFF.